The 20 T cell receptor beta chains in this list originate from one sample, sequenced in a study of T-cell memory formation after mild COVID-19. Each CDR3 protein gets one entry after TCRdb re-called the 5' RACE reads with MiXCR. The sample yields tens of thousands of distinct CDR3 sequences, 6% to 7% seen once. Material: PBMCs or a T cell subset sorted from them (not recorded which). All receptors come from an adult who had mild COVID-19 (a few samples of this study predate the infection). Cell type and time point are not known.

Only a few counts were recorded for this clonotype. V gene TRBV19 combines with J gene TRBJ1-2; D is unresolved. The V gene lost 3 bases and the J gene lost 8 bases, with 10 bases spanning the gap. This CDR3 region has 12 residues. Per germline, CDR1 LNHDA and CDR2 SQIVND (reference sequence). The CDR3 nucleotides read TGTGCCAGTAGTATTCGAGATTACGGCTACACCTTC. Translated, it gives CASSIRDYGYTF.

The gene calls are TRBV5-1 and TRBJ1-1; D gene uncertain. Germline V lookup: CDR1 SGHRS, CDR2 YFSETQ. The V end was cut by 2 bases, the J end by 1 base, with 6 bases between. The length of the CDR3 is 13 residues. CDR3 sequence: CASSFRQNTEAFF. DNA of the CDR3: TGCGCCAGCAGCTTCAGACAGAACACTGAAGCTTTCTTT.

This clonotype ranks as medium-sized. The chain links TRBV5-1 to TRBJ2-5, with 15 nucleotides matching TRBD2. The CDR3 spans 16 residues. Trimming took 4 bases from V and 5 from J; bases not matched to a gene: 6. Germline lookup yields CDR1 SGHRS and CDR2 YFSETQ. CDR3 sequence (DNA): TGCGCCAGCAGCCCGGGACTAGCGGGAGGACAGGAGACCCAGTACTTC. Its translation is CASSPGLAGGQETQYF. The whole variable domain, filled in from reference TRBV5-1 and TRBJ2-5, reads KAGVTQTPRYLIKTRGQQVTLSCSPISGHRSVSWYQQTPGQGLQFLFEYFSETQRNKGNFPGRFSGRQFSNSRSEMNVSTLELGDSALYLCASSPGLAGGQETQYFGPGTRLLVL.

This clonotype was detected many times. This chain links TRBV7-3 with TRBJ2-1, with TRBD1 as a possible D gene (5 bases). Per the germline V gene, CDR1 is SGHTA and CDR2 is FQGTGA. This CDR3 is built from 13 residues. V shed 5 bases and J shed 5 bases, with 10 bases lying between them. In DNA form, the CDR3 reads TGTGCCAGCAGCCTAGACAGCCACAATGAGCAGTTCTTC. This sequence encodes CASSLDSHNEQFF.

This clonotype has more than one count but fewer than ten. J is TRBJ1-2 and V is TRBV5-5; D not certain. V gave up 0 bases and J gave up 4 bases, with 10 bases separating them. Germline CDR1 is SGHKS and CDR2 is YYEKEE (reference sequence). The CDR3 extends over 14 amino acids. This CDR3 is CASSLEVLPYGYTF. The CDR3 nucleotides read TGTGCCAGCAGCTTGGAAGTCCTACCCTATGGCTACACCTTC.

This clonotype appeared many times. The V and J genes are TRBV9 and TRBJ2-5, with 11 positions matching TRBD1. CDR1 and CDR2 (germline): SGDLS, YYNGEE. J lost 5 bases, V lost 4 bases, and 7 bases had no gene match. The CDR3 sequence is 15 residues long. The CDR3 sequence is CASSTTGTGGETQYF. The CDR3, as DNA: TGTGCCAGCAGCACGACCGGGACAGGGGGGGAGACCCAGTACTTC.

V is TRBV7-2 and J is TRBJ1-2; D might be TRBD1 (5 bases). Trimming left V 4 bases short and J 5 bases short, with 8 bases between. CDR1 and CDR2 from the germline V gene are SGHTA and FQGNSA. This CDR3 region has 12 residues. CDR3 residues: CASSSTGYGYTF. As DNA, the CDR3 is TGTGCCAGCAGCTCCACAGGTTATGGCTACACCTTC.

CDR3 amino acids: CASSLSSSSGRYNEQFF. The CDR3 nucleotides are TGTGCCAGCAGTTTATCGAGTAGTAGCGGGCGCTACAATGAGCAGTTCTTC. The chain links TRBV27 to TRBJ2-1, with TRBD2 identical over 7 bases. V shed 0 bases, J shed 3 bases, and the junction held 8 bases outside the gene matches. CDR1 is MNHEY, CDR2 SMNVEV, per germline (reference sequence). This CDR3 is 17 amino acids long.

This clonotype was seen many times. This chain joins TRBV4-2 and TRBJ2-5; 12 bases agree with TRBD2. The CDR3 covers 20 residues. CDR1 is LGHNA, CDR2 YNFKEQ, per germline. V shed 0 bases, J shed 5 bases, and the junction held 16 bases outside the gene matches. The chain's CDR3 is CASSQDFSSGRAIESETQYF. Here the CDR3 DNA reads TGTGCCAGCAGCCAAGATTTCTCTAGCGGGAGGGCCATTGAGTCGGAGACCCAGTACTTC.

This clonotype turned up a few times. CDR3 nucleotides: TGTGCCAGCTCACCCTCGTGGGTCGGTCGGGACACTGAAGCTTTCTTT. This sequence encodes CASSPSWVGRDTEAFF. The chain joins TRBV18 to TRBJ1-1; D call uncertain. The CDR3 has 16 amino acids. CDR1 is KGHSH and CDR2 is LQKENI in the germline V gene. Trimming took 3 bases from V and 3 from J, leaving 17 bases between them.

This clonotype was counted at least ten times. This rearrangement joins TRBV11-3 to TRBJ2-1, with 8 bases identical to TRBD2. Germline CDR1 is SGHNT and CDR2 is YENEEA. Trimming at V came to 1 base and at J to 15 bases, leaving 14 bases not matched to a gene. The CDR3 totals 15 residues. DNA of the CDR3: TGTGCCAGCAGCTTAGGGGGGACTAGGGGGACCACCGGGTTCTTC. Protein product: CASSLGGTRGTTGFF.

The V and J genes are TRBV7-9 and TRBJ1-6; 7 nucleotides match TRBD1. J was trimmed by 5 bases and V by 4 bases; bases with no gene match: 5. The CDR3 totals 15 residues. Germline values: CDR1 SEHNR, CDR2 FQNEAQ (reference sequence). CDR3 amino acids: CASSSTGTDNSPLHF. The DNA of the CDR3 is TGTGCCAGCAGCTCCACCGGGACAGATAATTCACCCCTCCACTTT.

This clonotype has only a few counts. A junction boundary mismatches the germline segment, possibly from a read error. This sequence joins TRBV5-1 and TRBJ1-6, with unresolved D. CDR3 length: 14 amino acids. Germline V CDR1 and CDR2: SGHRS, YFSETQ. CDR3 region: CASSLQIYNSPIHF. The CDR3 bases are TGCGCCAGCAGCCTACAGATCTATAATTCACCCATCCACTTT.

This clonotype was seen only a few times. The chain uses TRBV30 and TRBJ1-1; 10 nucleotides align to TRBD1. Germline CDR1 is GTSNPN and CDR2 is SVGIG (reference sequence). J lost 7 bases, V lost 3 bases, and 11 bases had no gene match. CDR3 size: 15 residues. The CDR3, as DNA: TGTGCCTGGAGATTCCTGGACAGGGGGGAGGGTGAAGCTTTCTTT. Translating gives CAWRFLDRGEGEAFF.

This CDR3 reads CASSKGTGGLYNEQFF. In nucleotides, the CDR3 is TGTGCCAGCAGCAAGGGGACAGGGGGCCTCTACAATGAGCAGTTCTTC. The chain links TRBV6-5 to TRBJ2-1; 12 bases are a match to TRBD1. This CDR3 comprises 16 residues. Germline CDR1 is MNHEY and CDR2 is SVGAGI. V lost 6 bases, J lost 3 bases, and 6 bases stayed unmatched.

In this sample, this clonotype turned up many times. The chain has TRBV4-2 and TRBJ1-6; TRBD1 is a possible D gene (6 bases). This CDR3 has 16 amino acids. The germline gives CDR1 LGHNA, CDR2 YNFKEQ. With 0 bases removed from V and 8 bases from J, the gap between germline ends came to 14 bases. CDR3 sequence (DNA): TGTGCCAGCAGCCAAGATCCCGGACAGTGGCATTCACCCCTCCACTTT. This codes for CASSQDPGQWHSPLHF.

V usage is TRBV20-1 and J usage is TRBJ1-3; no clear D gene. This CDR3 contains 13 residues. In germline, CDR1 is DFQATT, CDR2 SNEGSKA (reference sequence). The V end was cut by 2 bases, the J end by 0 bases, with 5 bases between. CDR3 loop: CSARSHSGNTIYF. The CDR3 DNA follows: TGCAGTGCTAGAAGCCACTCTGGAAACACCATATATTTT.

This clonotype was counted at least ten times. The chain links TRBV7-2 to TRBJ2-2; D call uncertain. Germline V gene lookup returns CDR1 SGHTA and CDR2 FQGNSA. CDR3 length: 14 residues. The V and J ends lost 1 base and 7 bases respectively, with 10 bases between them. The CDR3 region has the DNA TGTGCCAGCAGCTTAGATCTGGGAATCGGGGAGCTGTTTTTT. It specifies CASSLDLGIGELFF.

This clonotype was seen ten or more times. The V call is TRBV20-1, the J call TRBJ1-1; 7 bases line up with TRBD1. The CDR3 sequence is 15 residues long. Looked up from germline, CDR1 is DFQATT and CDR2 is SNEGSKA (reference sequence). V was clipped by 0 bases and J by 4 bases; unmatched bases: 8. The CDR3 loop is CSARDRQGWFTEAFF. CDR3 coding DNA: TGCAGTGCTAGAGACCGACAGGGATGGTTCACTGAAGCTTTCTTT.

This clonotype was recorded many times. V is TRBV12-3 or TRBV12-4 and J is TRBJ2-5; 12 bases match TRBD2. V was clipped by 6 bases and J by 5 bases; unmatched bases: 10. The CDR3 is 16 residues long. The CDR3 is CASSSRLAGEPETQYF. The CDR3 DNA reads TGTGCCAGCAGCTCCCGACTAGCGGGAGAACCGGAGACCCAGTACTTC.